Listed below are T cell receptor beta chains from one sample, sequenced in a study of T-cell memory formation after mild COVID-19. TCRdb used MiXCR to reprocess the 5' RACE reads, holding one entry per CDR3 protein. Of approximately 410,000 distinct CDR3 sequences listed, less than 25% are singletons. Material: PBMCs or a T cell subset sorted from them (not recorded which). The receptors stem from an adult woman who had mild COVID-19 (a few samples of this study predate the infection). Cell type and time point are not known. Each CDR3 is given with its conserved first and last residue. A D gene is named only where the DNA matches it firmly. The size entry is marked missing in some rows and otherwise reads once, few, many or a size class.

v_call	d_call	cdr3_length	clone_size	j_call	cdr3_nt	cdr3_aa
TRBV24-1	NA	12	NA	TRBJ2-6	TGTTCGGAAACTTCTGGGGCCAACGTCCTGACTTTC	CSETSGANVLTF
TRBV29-1	NA	17	NA	TRBJ2-2	TGCAGCGTTCGGCGAAGGGGGCGCGGGGCGAACACCGGGGAGCTGTTTTTT	CSVRRRGRGANTGELFF
TRBV3-1	NA	11	NA	TRBJ1-2	TGTGCCAGCAGCCTTCACTATGGCTACACCTTC	CASSLHYGYTF
TRBV12-3/TRBV12-4	NA	14	many	TRBJ1-1	TGTGCCAGCAGTTCACAGGCAATGAACACTGAAGCTTTCTTT	CASSSQAMNTEAFF
TRBV20-1	TRBD2	14	NA	TRBJ2-1	TGCAGTGCTAGACGGACTAGCGGGTACAATGAGCAGTTCTTC	CSARRTSGYNEQFF
TRBV2	TRBD1	16	NA	TRBJ2-1	TGTGCCAGCAGCCCCTCATTGTGGGGACAGGGGGCTGAGCAGTTCTTC	CASSPSLWGQGAEQFF
TRBV9	NA	14	NA	TRBJ2-7	TGTGCCAGCAGCGTAGGAGGTCTGGGCCCCGAGCAGTACTTC	CASSVGGLGPEQYF
TRBV30	NA	12	NA	TRBJ1-1	TGTGCCTGGAGTAGCGTGAACACTGAAGCTTTCTTT	CAWSSVNTEAFF
TRBV6-5	TRBD2	14	few	TRBJ2-1	TGTGCCAGCTCGGTCGGGGACTACTACAATGAGCAGTTCTTC	CASSVGDYYNEQFF
TRBV11-1	NA	13	NA	TRBJ2-1	TGTGCCAGCAGCTTAGCTGCTCTAGATGAGCAGTTCTTC	CASSLAALDEQFF
TRBV4-3	NA	14	few	TRBJ2-1	TGCGCCAGCAGCCAACTGGACTCGAACAATGAGCAGTTCTTC	CASSQLDSNNEQFF
TRBV20-1	TRBD2	15	few	TRBJ2-1	TGCAGTGCCATAAGTAGCGGGACCATCAACAATGAGCAGTTCTTC	CSAISSGTINNEQFF
TRBV27	NA	13	many	TRBJ2-5	TGTGCCAGCAGTTTTCTAGGCGGAGAGACCCAGTACTTC	CASSFLGGETQYF
TRBV11-3	NA	15	NA	TRBJ2-1	TGTGCCAGCAGCTTAGGGGGTAGTAGGCGCTCTAAGCAGTTCTTC	CASSLGGSRRSKQFF
TRBV7-2	NA	15	many	TRBJ2-1	TGTGCCAGCAGCTTAAGACGGACCGAGAACAATGAGCAGTTCTTC	CASSLRRTENNEQFF
TRBV5-5	NA	14	few	TRBJ1-2	TGTGCCAGCAGCTTACAGGAAGCTAACTATGGCTACACCTTC	CASSLQEANYGYTF
TRBV5-1	NA	14	NA	TRBJ1-1	TGCGCCAGCAGCTTCACGCAGTCTGGCACTGAAGCTTTCTTT	CASSFTQSGTEAFF
TRBV14	TRBD2	17	few	TRBJ2-3	TGTGCCAGCAGCCTACCTCTGATAGCGGGGGGCTTGGATACGCAGTATTTT	CASSLPLIAGGLDTQYF
TRBV12-3/TRBV12-4	NA	11	few	TRBJ2-7	TGTGCCAGCAGCCCCGGGGCGGAGCAGTACTTC	CASSPGAEQYF
TRBV6-2/TRBV6-3	TRBD2	15	few	TRBJ2-3	TGTGCCAGCCGCGAGGTAGCGGGAGAAGGAGATACGCAGTATTTT	CASREVAGEGDTQYF
TRBV7-8	TRBD2	16	NA	TRBJ2-3	TGTGCCAGCAGCACTGGACTAGCGGGGGGGCCAGATACGCAGTATTTT	CASSTGLAGGPDTQYF
TRBV29-1	NA	13	NA	TRBJ2-7	TGCAGCGTTCTTAGACAGGGACTAAGCGAGCAGTACTTC	CSVLRQGLSEQYF
TRBV7-9	NA	15	few	TRBJ1-1	TGTGCCAGCTACCCGCTCGGGGGAACGAACACTGAAGCTTTCTTT	CASYPLGGTNTEAFF